The 28 T cell receptor beta chains below come from one sample, sequenced in a study of shared clonotypes between healthy human individuals. The data were produced by immunoSEQ multiplex PCR, yet TCRdb's version contains in-frame clones alone and is incomplete. Seen here are some 2.3 million clones, approximately 95% observed once, and the top ten hold roughly 0.36%. Sequenced: naive CD4+ T cells from PBMCs. The subset here: CD45RA+ positively selected. The receptor set was obtained from a man aged 18-30 years in good health. Some clones in this sample may be carry-over from other donors' samples.

This chain connects TRBV5-1 to TRBJ2-5; the D is unclear. Germline loops: CDR1 SGHRS, CDR2 YFSETQ. The CDR3 length is 14 residues. V gave up 1 base and J gave up 1 base, with 8 bases separating them. The CDR3 nucleotides read TGCGCCAGCAGCTTGAGAGGTATCCAAGAGACCCAGTACTTC. Amino acid sequence: CASSLRGIQETQYF.

This clone was seen only once. The chain joins TRBV5-1 to TRBJ2-2; 10 bases agree with TRBD1. Per the germline V gene, CDR1 is SGHRS and CDR2 is YFSETQ. The V and J ends lost 4 bases and 6 bases, in that order; junction bases with no gene match: 6. CDR3 length: 15 amino acids. Here the CDR3 DNA reads TGCGCCAGCAGCCAAAGACAGGGGGCGGCCGGGGAGCTGTTTTTT. Encoded protein: CASSQRQGAAGELFF.

The gene calls are TRBV7-8 and TRBJ1-5; possibly TRBD1 for D (6 bases). V shed 4 bases and J shed 7 bases, with 17 bases lying between them. The length of the CDR3 is 15 residues. In germline, CDR1 is SGHVS, CDR2 FQNEAQ. The CDR3 DNA follows: TGTGCCAGCAGCTCAGAACAGGGACGGAGACAGCCCCAGCATTTT. Translating gives CASSSEQGRRQPQHF.

The chain carries TRBV27 and TRBJ2-7, with 8 bases that match TRBD1. V lost 6 bases, J lost 6 bases, and 1 base stayed unmatched. Germline V CDR1 and CDR2: MNHEY, SMNVEV (reference sequence). This CDR3 is 11 amino acids long. The CDR3 DNA reads TGTGCCAGCAGAACAGGGGGCGAGCAGTACTTC. This sequence encodes CASRTGGEQYF.

The chain joins TRBV27 to TRBJ2-1, with 8 bases identical to TRBD2. The CDR3 extends over 16 amino acids. The germline CDR1 and CDR2 sequences are MNHEY and SMNVEV (reference sequence). Trimming took 5 bases from V and 0 from J; bases not matched to a gene: 6. The CDR3 reads CASSTKREHSYNEQFF. CDR3 nucleotide sequence: TGTGCCAGCAGTACCAAGCGGGAGCACTCCTACAATGAGCAGTTCTTC.

This chain uses TRBV7-9 with TRBJ1-3; 8 nucleotides line up with TRBD1. V shed 5 bases, J shed 2 bases, and the junction held 5 bases outside the gene matches. The CDR3 has 15 residues. Germline CDR1 and CDR2: SEHNR and FQNEAQ (reference sequence). The chain's CDR3 is CASSPTGGPGNTIYF. In DNA, the CDR3 is TGTGCCAGCAGCCCTACAGGGGGACCTGGAAACACCATATATTTT.

The V and J genes are TRBV7-2 and TRBJ2-7; D remains ambiguous. CDR1 is SGHTA, CDR2 FQGNSA, per germline. The V end was cut by 1 base, the J end by 5 bases, with 6 bases between. There are 12 residues in the CDR3. CDR3 amino acids: CASSLESHEQYF. DNA for the CDR3: TGTGCCAGCAGCTTAGAGAGCCACGAGCAGTACTTC.

V usage is TRBV27 and J usage is TRBJ1-2; D gene uncertain. There are 14 residues in the CDR3. V shed 3 bases and J shed 5 bases, with 13 bases lying between them. The germline CDR1 and CDR2 sequences are MNHEY and SMNVEV (reference sequence). The CDR3 protein is CASSFKRGSYGYTF. CDR3 in DNA: TGTGCCAGCAGTTTTAAACGGGGTTCATATGGCTACACCTTC.

This chain links TRBV25-1 with TRBJ1-2; tentative D call: TRBD1 (5 bases). This CDR3 is built from 16 residues. Germline V gene lookup returns CDR1 MGHDK and CDR2 SYGVNS. Trimming took 3 bases from V and 2 from J, leaving 16 bases between them. The CDR3 region is CASSDLAGQGNYGYTF. The CDR3 region has the DNA TGTGCCAGCAGTGATTTGGCCGGCCAGGGAAACTATGGCTACACCTTC.

The DNA of the CDR3 is TGTGCCAGCAGCTTGCTTGTGGGGCTGGCTGAAGCTTTCTTT. Amino acids: CASSLLVGLAEAFF. The J gene is TRBJ1-1, the V gene TRBV5-5; D is possibly TRBD1 (5 bases). The V gene lost 1 base and the J gene lost 6 bases, with 13 bases spanning the gap. The CDR3 runs 14 residues. The germline CDR1 and CDR2 sequences are SGHKS and YYEKEE (reference sequence).

V gene TRBV5-1 combines with J gene TRBJ2-2, with TRBD1 identical over 8 bases. V lost 0 bases and J lost 1; bases outside the gene matches: 2. The CDR3 has 16 residues. Germline V gene data show CDR1 as SGHRS and CDR2 as YFSETQ. CDR3 amino acids: CASSLAGGGNTGELFF. The CDR3 DNA is TGCGCCAGCAGCTTGGCAGGGGGCGGGAACACCGGGGAGCTGTTTTTT.

The genes are TRBV7-6 and TRBJ2-5; 7 nucleotides agree with TRBD1. Trimming removed 3 bases from V and 3 bases from J; junction bases left unmatched: 13. Germline V lookup: CDR1 SGHVS, CDR2 FNYEAQ. The CDR3 is made up of 17 amino acids. The CDR3 coding sequence is TGTGCCAGCAGCTTGCGGACAGGAGAATTCTCCAAAGAGACCCAGTACTTC. Translation gives CASSLRTGEFSKETQYF.

The genes are TRBV28 and TRBJ2-5, with 7 bases lining up with TRBD2. The CDR3 length is 15 residues. In germline, CDR1 is MDHEN, CDR2 SYDVKM. Losses at the gene ends were 1 base for V and 1 base for J; bases not matched to a gene: 3. The CDR3 is CASSLYPGGQETQYF. CDR3 nucleotide sequence: TGTGCCAGCAGTTTATACCCGGGGGGCCAAGAGACCCAGTACTTC.

The V gene is TRBV6-1, the J gene TRBJ1-5, with D possibly matching TRBD1 (5 bases). V was shortened by 6 bases and J by 0 bases, with 12 bases between the two germline ends. The CDR3 sequence is 15 residues long. Germline V CDR1 and CDR2: MNHNS, SASEGT. CDR3 DNA: TGTGCCAGCAGAGGGACGGGTTATAGCAATCAGCCCCAGCATTTT. It translates to CASRGTGYSNQPQHF.

The rearrangement links TRBV15 to TRBJ2-1; TRBD2 matches at 8 bases. V was pared by 4 bases and J by 5 bases, with 7 bases of the junction left unmatched. The CDR3 has 15 amino acids. CDR1 is LNHNV, CDR2 YYDKDF, per germline (reference sequence). In nucleotides, the CDR3 is TGTGCCACCAGCATCGGTAGCGGGGACAACAATGAGCAGTTCTTC. Residues: CATSIGSGDNNEQFF.

Notes on this clone: The same CDR3 also results from other DNA sequences found in this sample. This chain links TRBV5-1 with TRBJ1-5; TRBD1 aligns across 7 bases. The CDR3 consists of 15 residues. Germline V lookup: CDR1 SGHRS, CDR2 YFSETQ. Trimming took 2 bases from V and 0 from J; bases not matched to a gene: 2. The CDR3 bases are TGCGCCAGCAGCTTAGGGACAGATAGCAATCAGCCCCAGCATTTT. It is translated as CASSLGTDSNQPQHF. The full variable domain, with the rest looked up from reference TRBV5-1 and TRBJ1-5, is KAGVTQTPRYLIKTRGQQVTLSCSPISGHRSVSWYQQTPGQGLQFLFEYFSETQRNKGNFPGRFSGRQFSNSRSEMNVSTLELGDSALYLCASSLGTDSNQPQHFGDGTRLSIL.

This sequence joins TRBV5-1 and TRBJ1-1, with D hard to call. From germline, CDR1 is SGHRS and CDR2 YFSETQ. The CDR3 sequence is 13 residues long. V lost 1 base and J 3 bases, leaving 7 bases between the germline ends. The CDR3 reads CASSLNTDTEAFF. The CDR3 DNA follows: TGCGCCAGCAGCTTGAATACGGACACTGAAGCTTTCTTT.

The rearrangement uses TRBV11-3 and TRBJ2-1; the match to TRBD2 covers 9 bases. The CDR3 has 16 amino acids. The V gene's germline CDR1 is SGHNT and CDR2 YENEEA. V was pared by 5 bases and J by 5 bases, with 10 bases of the junction left unmatched. CDR3 nucleotide sequence: TGTGCCAGCAGCCCCTCGAGCGGGAGGACAAACAATGAGCAGTTCTTC. Translation: CASSPSSGRTNNEQFF.

CDR3 DNA sequence: TGTGCCAGCAGCGTAGGGGGACAGGGAGGGTCCTACGAGCAGTACTTC. It codes for CASSVGGQGGSYEQYF. This rearrangement joins TRBV9 to TRBJ2-7; 9 bases match TRBD1. With 0 bases clipped from V and 1 base from J, the junction kept 5 bases outside the gene matches. This CDR3 has 16 amino acids. Looked up from germline, CDR1 is SGDLS and CDR2 is YYNGEE. Supplemented by reference TRBV9 and TRBJ2-7, the full variable domain reads DSGVTQTPKHLITATGQRVTLRCSPRSGDLSVYWYQQSLDQGLQFLIQYYNGEERAKGNILERFSAQQFPDLHSELNLSSLELGDSALYFCASSVGGQGGSYEQYFGPGTRLTVT.

On this clone itself: This sample includes further DNA sequences coding for the same CDR3. This chain connects TRBV7-3 to TRBJ1-1; perhaps TRBD1 as D (6 bases). This CDR3 has 14 residues. CDR1 SGHTA and CDR2 FQGTGA come from the germline V gene. V was cut by 3 bases and J by 1 base, with 9 bases left in between. The CDR3 here is CASSLNRANTEAFF. As DNA, the CDR3 is TGTGCCAGCAGCTTGAACAGGGCGAACACTGAAGCTTTCTTT. The full variable domain, in which reference TRBV7-3 and TRBJ1-1 provide the parts outside the CDR3, is GAGVSQTPSNKVTEKGKYVELRCDPISGHTALYWYRQSLGQGPEFLIYFQGTGAADDSGLPNDRFFAVRPEGSVSTLKIQRTERGDSAVYLCASSLNRANTEAFFGQGTRLTVV.

The chain has TRBV11-3 and TRBJ2-3; maybe TRBD2 (7 bases). The V gene lost 6 bases and the J gene lost 4 bases, with 20 bases spanning the gap. The CDR3 runs 16 residues. Per germline, CDR1 SGHNT and CDR2 YENEEA. The CDR3 here is CASSRGAGAGPDTQYF. Here the CDR3 DNA reads TGTGCCAGCAGTCGGGGGGCGGGAGCCGGCCCAGATACGCAGTATTTT.

To note about this clone: Other DNA sequences within the sample encode an identical CDR3. The chain joins TRBV5-6 to TRBJ2-3; D unclear. Trimming removed 0 bases from V and 2 bases from J, with 7 bases in between. This CDR3 has 14 amino acids. Germline-derived CDR1 and CDR2 are SGHDT and YYEEEE. The CDR3 reads CASSLGPSTDTQYF. The CDR3 region has the DNA TGTGCCAGCAGCTTGGGACCCTCCACAGATACGCAGTATTTT.

The genes are TRBV25-1 and TRBJ2-3; D gene uncertain. CDR1 and CDR2 from the germline V gene are MGHDK and SYGVNS. The V and J ends lost 0 bases and 1 base respectively, with 5 bases between them. The CDR3 loop spans 14 amino acids. CDR3 DNA: TGTGCCAGCAGTGAATATTCTGGCACAGATACGCAGTATTTT. Translating it yields CASSEYSGTDTQYF.

The gene calls are TRBV27 and TRBJ1-1, with D possibly matching TRBD1 (5 bases). The CDR3 spans 15 residues. Trimming cost V 4 bases and J 6 bases, with 18 bases left between them. Germline lookup yields CDR1 MNHEY and CDR2 SMNVEV (reference sequence). CDR3 sequence (DNA): TGTGCCAGCAGTTCCCTCGGTGGGGGAAGCTCTGAAGCTTTCTTT. This encodes CASSSLGGGSSEAFF.

The chain has TRBV28 and TRBJ2-7, with a tentative D call TRBD2 (5 bases). The CDR3 has 18 residues. Germline V gene sequence: CDR1 MDHEN, CDR2 SYDVKM. Trimming removed 3 bases from V and 0 bases from J, with 21 bases in between. The CDR3 sequence is CASSFEFGLVGSSYEQYF. As DNA, the CDR3 is TGTGCCAGCAGTTTCGAATTTGGTCTTGTGGGGAGCTCCTACGAGCAGTACTTC. Combining the CDR3 with reference TRBV28 and TRBJ2-7 gives the whole variable domain DVKVTQSSRYLVKRTGEKVFLECVQDMDHENMFWYRQDPGLGLRLIYFSYDVKMKEKGDIPEGYSVSREKKERFSLILESASTNQTSMYLCASSFEFGLVGSSYEQYFGPGTRLTVT.

Only one count was recorded for this clone. The rearrangement links TRBV30 to TRBJ2-7; no definite D call. CDR3 length: 15 amino acids. Germline V gives CDR1 GTSNPN, CDR2 SVGIG (reference sequence). The V and J ends lost 2 bases and 2 bases respectively, with 16 bases between them. The DNA of the CDR3 is TGTGCCTGGAGTATAGCTCCATCGAACCCCTACGAGCAGTACTTC. Translated, it gives CAWSIAPSNPYEQYF. The full variable domain, completed using reference TRBV30 and TRBJ2-7, is SQTIHQWPATLVQPVGSPLSLECTVEGTSNPNLYWYRQAAGRGLQLLFYSVGIGQISSEVPQNLSASRPQDRQFILSSKKLLLSDSGFYLCAWSIAPSNPYEQYFGPGTRLTVT.

The chain uses TRBV9 and TRBJ2-1; the match to TRBD2 covers 9 bases. Germline CDR1 and CDR2: SGDLS and YYNGEE. This CDR3 is 16 amino acids long. After removal of 0 bases from V and 2 bases from J, the junction contained 3 bases not matched to a gene. As DNA, the CDR3 is TGTGCCAGCAGCGTAGATCCTAGCGGGACCTACAATGAGCAGTTCTTC. It translates to CASSVDPSGTYNEQFF.

As to this clone: Other DNA sequences of this sample code for an identical CDR3. The CDR3 loop is CASSLQSSYEQYF. The CDR3 bases are TGTGCCAGCAGCTTACAGAGCTCCTACGAGCAGTACTTC. The chain joins TRBV5-6 to TRBJ2-7; no reliable D call. The CDR3 has 13 residues. Trimming took 2 bases from V and 0 from J, leaving 6 bases between them. CDR1 is SGHDT and CDR2 is YYEEEE in the germline V gene.